This T cell receptor (beta chain) was documented in a study of T cell responses to AZD1222 COVID-19 vaccine. The CDR3 loop spans 14 amino acids. Trimming took off 0 bases at V and 0 bases at J, with 6 bases between the two ends. Germline lookup yields CDR1 SGHRS and CDR2 YFSETQ. Sequencing used immunoSEQ multiplex PCR; TCRdb keeps in-frame clones, though not all of them. The sample records 70,000 to 90,000 clones, about 83% being singletons. General study results and limits: At study baseline, merely several AZD1222 recipients were seropositive. The donor group comprised mostly white British people and more females; the analysis possibly underestimated clonal diversity. Every sample of the repertoires postdated the peak T cell response. With dominance at 160-218 and 743-854, vaccine-associated CD4 TCRs spanned spike.

With regard to this clone: The antigen is unknown.

This chain connects TRBV5-1 to TRBJ1-1; unclear D gene. The clonotype originates from an adult in good health. This specimen consisted of peripheral blood, obtained on day 0 of AZD1222 vaccination. The CDR3 region is CASSLDGMNTEAFF. DNA of the CDR3: TGCGCCAGCAGCTTGGACGGAATGAACACTGAAGCTTTCTTT.